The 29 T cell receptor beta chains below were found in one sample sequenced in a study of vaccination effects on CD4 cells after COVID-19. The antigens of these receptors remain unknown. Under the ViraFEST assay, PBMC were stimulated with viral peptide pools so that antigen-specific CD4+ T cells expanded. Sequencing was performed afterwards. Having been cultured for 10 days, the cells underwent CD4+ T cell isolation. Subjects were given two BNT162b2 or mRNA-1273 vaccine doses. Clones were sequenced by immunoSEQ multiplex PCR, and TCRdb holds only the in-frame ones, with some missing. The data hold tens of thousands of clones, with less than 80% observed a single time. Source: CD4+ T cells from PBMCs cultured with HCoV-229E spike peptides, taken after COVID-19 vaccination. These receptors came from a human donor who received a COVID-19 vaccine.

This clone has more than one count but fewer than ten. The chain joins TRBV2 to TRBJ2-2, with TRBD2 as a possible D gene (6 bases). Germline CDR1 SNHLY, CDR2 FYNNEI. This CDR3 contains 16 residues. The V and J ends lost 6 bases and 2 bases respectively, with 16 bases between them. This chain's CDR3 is CASRSLGGGNTGELFF. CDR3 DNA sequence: TGTGCCAGCAGATCCCTTGGGGGAGGTAACACCGGGGAGCTGTTTTTT.

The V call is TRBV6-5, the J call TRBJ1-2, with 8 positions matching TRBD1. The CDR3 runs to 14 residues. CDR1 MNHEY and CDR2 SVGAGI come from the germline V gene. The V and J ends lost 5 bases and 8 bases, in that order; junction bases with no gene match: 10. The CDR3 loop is CASSLTGGEDGYTF. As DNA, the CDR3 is TGTGCCAGCAGTCTCACAGGGGGTGAGGACGGCTACACCTTC.

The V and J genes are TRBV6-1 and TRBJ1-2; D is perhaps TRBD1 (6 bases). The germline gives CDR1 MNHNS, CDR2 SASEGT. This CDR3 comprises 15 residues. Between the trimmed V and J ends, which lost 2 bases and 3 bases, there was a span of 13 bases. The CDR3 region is CASSEFGGPYYGYTF. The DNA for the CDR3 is TGTGCCAGCAGTGAATTTGGGGGCCCTTACTATGGCTACACCTTC.

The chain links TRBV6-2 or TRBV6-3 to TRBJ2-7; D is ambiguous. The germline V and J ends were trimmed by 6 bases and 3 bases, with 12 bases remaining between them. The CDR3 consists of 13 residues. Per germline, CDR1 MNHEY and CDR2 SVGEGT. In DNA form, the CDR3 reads TGTGCCAGCAGCTGGGGTTCGTACTACGAGCAGTACGTC. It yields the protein CASSWGSYYEQYV.

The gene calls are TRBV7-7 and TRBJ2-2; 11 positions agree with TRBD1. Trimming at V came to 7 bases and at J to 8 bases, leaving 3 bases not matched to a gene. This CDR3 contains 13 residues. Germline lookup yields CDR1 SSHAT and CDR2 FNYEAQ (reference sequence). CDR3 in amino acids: CASTRDRGGELFF. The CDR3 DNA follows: TGTGCCAGCACCCGGGACAGGGGGGGGGAGCTGTTTTTT.

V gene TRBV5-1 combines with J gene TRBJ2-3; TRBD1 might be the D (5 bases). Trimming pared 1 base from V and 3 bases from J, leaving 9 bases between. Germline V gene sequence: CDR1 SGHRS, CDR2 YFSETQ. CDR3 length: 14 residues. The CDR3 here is CASSLIRVTDTQYF. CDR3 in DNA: TGCGCCAGCAGCTTGATCAGGGTGACAGATACGCAGTATTTT.

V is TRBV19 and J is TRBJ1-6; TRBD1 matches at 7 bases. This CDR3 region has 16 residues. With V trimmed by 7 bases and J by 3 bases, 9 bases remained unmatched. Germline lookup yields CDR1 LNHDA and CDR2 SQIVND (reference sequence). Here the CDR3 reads CASTPWPGGYNSPLHF. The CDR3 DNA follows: TGTGCCAGTACCCCCTGGCCAGGGGGCTATAATTCACCCCTCCACTTT.

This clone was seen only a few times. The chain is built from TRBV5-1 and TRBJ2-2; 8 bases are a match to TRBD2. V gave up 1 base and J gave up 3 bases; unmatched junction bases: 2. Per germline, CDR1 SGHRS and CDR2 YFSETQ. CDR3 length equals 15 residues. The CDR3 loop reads CASSLPGGDTGELFF. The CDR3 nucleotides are TGCGCCAGCAGCTTGCCCGGGGGGGACACCGGGGAGCTGTTTTTT. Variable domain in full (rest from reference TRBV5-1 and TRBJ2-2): KAGVTQTPRYLIKTRGQQVTLSCSPISGHRSVSWYQQTPGQGLQFLFEYFSETQRNKGNFPGRFSGRQFSNSRSEMNVSTLELGDSALYLCASSLPGGDTGELFFGEGSRLTVL.

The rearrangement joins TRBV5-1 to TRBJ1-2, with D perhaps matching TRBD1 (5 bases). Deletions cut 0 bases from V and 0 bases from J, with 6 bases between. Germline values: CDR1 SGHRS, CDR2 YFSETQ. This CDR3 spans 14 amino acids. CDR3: CASSLEGANYGYTF. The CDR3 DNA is TGCGCCAGCAGCTTGGAAGGGGCTAACTATGGCTACACCTTC.

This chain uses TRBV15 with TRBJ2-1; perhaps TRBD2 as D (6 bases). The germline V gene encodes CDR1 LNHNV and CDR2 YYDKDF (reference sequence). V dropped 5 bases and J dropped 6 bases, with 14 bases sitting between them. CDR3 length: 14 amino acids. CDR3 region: CATSAGTVFNEQFF. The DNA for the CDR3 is TGTGCCACCAGCGCTGGGACTGTATTCAATGAGCAGTTCTTC.

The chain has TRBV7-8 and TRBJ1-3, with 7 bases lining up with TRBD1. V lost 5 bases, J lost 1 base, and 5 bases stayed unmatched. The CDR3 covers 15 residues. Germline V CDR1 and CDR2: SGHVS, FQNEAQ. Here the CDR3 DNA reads TGTGCCAGCAGCCCCCAGGGGGGGTCTGGAAACACCATATATTTT. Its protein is CASSPQGGSGNTIYF. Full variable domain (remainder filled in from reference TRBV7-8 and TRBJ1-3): GAGVSQSPRYKVAKRGQDVALRCDPISGHVSLFWYQQALGQGPEFLTYFQNEAQLDKSGLPSDRFFAERPEGSVSTLKIQRTQQEDSAVYLCASSPQGGSGNTIYFGEGSWLTVV.

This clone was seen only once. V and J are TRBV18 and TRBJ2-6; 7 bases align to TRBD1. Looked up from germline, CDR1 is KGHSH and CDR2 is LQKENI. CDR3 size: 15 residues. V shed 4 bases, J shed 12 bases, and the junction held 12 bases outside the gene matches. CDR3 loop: CASSQGQLTTAVLTF. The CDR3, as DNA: TGTGCCAGCTCACAGGGACAGCTAACGACCGCCGTCCTGACTTTC.

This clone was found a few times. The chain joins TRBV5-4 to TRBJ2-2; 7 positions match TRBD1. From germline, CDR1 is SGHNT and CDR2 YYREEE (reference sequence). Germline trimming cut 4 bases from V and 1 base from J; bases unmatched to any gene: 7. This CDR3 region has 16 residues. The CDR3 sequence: CASSRAGTENTGELFF. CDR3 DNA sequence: TGTGCCAGCAGCCGAGCCGGGACAGAGAACACCGGGGAGCTGTTTTTT.

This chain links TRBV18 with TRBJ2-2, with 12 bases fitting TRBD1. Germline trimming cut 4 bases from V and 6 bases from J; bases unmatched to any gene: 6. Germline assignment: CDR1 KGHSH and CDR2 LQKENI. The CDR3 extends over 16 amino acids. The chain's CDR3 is CASSRIGTGGPGELFF. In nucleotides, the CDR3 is TGTGCCAGCTCACGGATCGGGACAGGGGGCCCCGGGGAGCTGTTTTTT. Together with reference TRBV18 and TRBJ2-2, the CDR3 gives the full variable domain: NAGVMQNPRHLVRRRGQEARLRCSPMKGHSHVYWYRQLPEEGLKFMVYLQKENIIDESGMPKERFSAEFPKEGPSILRIQQVVRGDSAAYFCASSRIGTGGPGELFFGEGSRLTVL.

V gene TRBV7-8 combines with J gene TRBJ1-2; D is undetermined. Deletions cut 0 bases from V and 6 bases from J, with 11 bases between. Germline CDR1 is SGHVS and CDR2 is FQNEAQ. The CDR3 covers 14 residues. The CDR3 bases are TGTGCCAGCAGCTTAGCAGCACACTATAATGGCTACACCTTC. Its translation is CASSLAAHYNGYTF.

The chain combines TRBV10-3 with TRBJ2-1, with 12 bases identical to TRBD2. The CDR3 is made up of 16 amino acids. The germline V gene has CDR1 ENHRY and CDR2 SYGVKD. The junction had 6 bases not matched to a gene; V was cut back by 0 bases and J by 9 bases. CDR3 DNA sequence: TGTGCCATCAGTGAGTCGGCACTAGCGGGGGGCTTTGAGCAGTTCTTC. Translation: CAISESALAGGFEQFF.

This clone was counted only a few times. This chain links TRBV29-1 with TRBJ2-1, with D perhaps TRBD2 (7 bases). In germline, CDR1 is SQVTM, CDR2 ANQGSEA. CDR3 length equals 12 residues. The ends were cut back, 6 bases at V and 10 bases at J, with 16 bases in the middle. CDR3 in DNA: TGCAGCGTCCAACTCGGGGGGCGGGAGCAGTTCTTC. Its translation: CSVQLGGREQFF.

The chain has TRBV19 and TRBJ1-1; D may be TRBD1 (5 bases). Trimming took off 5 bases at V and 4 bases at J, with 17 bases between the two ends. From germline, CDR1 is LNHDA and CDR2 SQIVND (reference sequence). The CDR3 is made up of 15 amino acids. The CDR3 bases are TGTGCCAGTAGTCCTATAGGAGGGGCCGGCACTGAAGCTTTCTTT. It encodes CASSPIGGAGTEAFF.

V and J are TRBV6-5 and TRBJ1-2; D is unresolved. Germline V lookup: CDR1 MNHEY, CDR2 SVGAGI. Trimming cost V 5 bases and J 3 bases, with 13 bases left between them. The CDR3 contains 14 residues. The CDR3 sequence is CASSPPGSHYGYTF. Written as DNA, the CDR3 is TGTGCCAGCAGTCCTCCCGGGTCTCACTATGGCTACACCTTC.

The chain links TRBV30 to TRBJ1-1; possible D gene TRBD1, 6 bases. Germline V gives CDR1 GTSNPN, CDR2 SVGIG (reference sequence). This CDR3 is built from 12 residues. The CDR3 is CCGGRARAEAFF. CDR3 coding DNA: TGTTGTGGGGGCCGGGCGAGGGCTGAAGCTTTCTTT.

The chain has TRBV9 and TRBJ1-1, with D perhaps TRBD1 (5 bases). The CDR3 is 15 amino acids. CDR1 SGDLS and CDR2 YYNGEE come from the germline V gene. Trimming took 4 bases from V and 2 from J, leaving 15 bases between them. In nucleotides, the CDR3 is TGTGCCAGCAGCCCTCGGGGAGGGGCTAACACTGAAGCTTTCTTT. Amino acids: CASSPRGGANTEAFF. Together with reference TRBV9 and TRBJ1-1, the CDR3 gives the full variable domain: DSGVTQTPKHLITATGQRVTLRCSPRSGDLSVYWYQQSLDQGLQFLIQYYNGEERAKGNILERFSAQQFPDLHSELNLSSLELGDSALYFCASSPRGGANTEAFFGQGTRLTVV.

The CDR3 region has the DNA TGCGCCAGCAGCTTGTTCTTGAACACTGAAGCTTTCTTT. This encodes CASSLFLNTEAFF. This chain connects TRBV5-1 to TRBJ1-1; unclear D gene. V lost 1 base and J 0 bases, leaving 4 bases between the germline ends. Germline V gene sequence: CDR1 SGHRS, CDR2 YFSETQ. The CDR3 consists of 13 residues.

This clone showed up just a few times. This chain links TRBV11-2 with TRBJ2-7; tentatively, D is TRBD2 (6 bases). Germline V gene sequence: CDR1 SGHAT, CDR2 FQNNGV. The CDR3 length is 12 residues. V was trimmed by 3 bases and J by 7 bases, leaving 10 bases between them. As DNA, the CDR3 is TGTGCCAGCAGCTTTGGGGGGTATGAGCAGTACGTC. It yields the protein CASSFGGYEQYV.

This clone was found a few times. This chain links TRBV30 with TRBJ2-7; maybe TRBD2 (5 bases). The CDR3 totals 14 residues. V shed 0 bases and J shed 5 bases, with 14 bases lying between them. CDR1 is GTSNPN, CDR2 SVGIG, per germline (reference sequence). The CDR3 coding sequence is TGTGCCTGGAGTGTCGAAGGGAGCGACCACGAGCAGTACGTC. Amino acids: CAWSVEGSDHEQYV.

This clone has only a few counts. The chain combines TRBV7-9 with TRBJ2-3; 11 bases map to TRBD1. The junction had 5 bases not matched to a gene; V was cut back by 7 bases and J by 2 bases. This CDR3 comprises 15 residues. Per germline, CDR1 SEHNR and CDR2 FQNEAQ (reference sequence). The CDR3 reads CASTRTGGFTDTQYF. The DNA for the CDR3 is TGTGCCAGCACCAGGACAGGGGGCTTCACAGATACGCAGTATTTT.

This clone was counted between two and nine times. This chain's CDR3 is CASSRTFASSYEQYV. DNA for the CDR3: TGTGCCAGCAGCCGGACATTCGCGAGCTCCTACGAGCAGTACGTC. The chain uses TRBV28 and TRBJ2-7; tentatively, D is TRBD1 (5 bases). Germline assignment: CDR1 MDHEN and CDR2 SYDVKM. The CDR3 has 15 residues. Trimming removed 6 bases at V and 0 bases at J, with 15 bases between.

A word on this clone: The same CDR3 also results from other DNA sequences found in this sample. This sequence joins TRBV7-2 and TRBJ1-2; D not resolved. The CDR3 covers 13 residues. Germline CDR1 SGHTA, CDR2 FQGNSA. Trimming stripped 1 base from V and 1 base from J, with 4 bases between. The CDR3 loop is CASSLGGNYGYTF. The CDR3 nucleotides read TGTGCCAGCAGCTTAGGAGGTAACTATGGCTACACCTTC.

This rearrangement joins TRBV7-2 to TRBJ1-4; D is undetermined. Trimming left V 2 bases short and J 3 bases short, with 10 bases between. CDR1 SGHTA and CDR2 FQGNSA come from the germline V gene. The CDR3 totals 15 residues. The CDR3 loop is CASSLSATANEKLFF. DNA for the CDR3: TGTGCCAGCAGCTTATCGGCTACGGCTAATGAAAAACTGTTTTTT. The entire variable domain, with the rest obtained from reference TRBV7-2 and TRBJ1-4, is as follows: GAGVSQSPSNKVTEKGKDVELRCDPISGHTALYWYRQSLGQGLEFLIYFQGNSAPDKSGLPSDRFSAERTGGSVSTLTIQRTQQEDSAVYLCASSLSATANEKLFFGSGTQLSVL.

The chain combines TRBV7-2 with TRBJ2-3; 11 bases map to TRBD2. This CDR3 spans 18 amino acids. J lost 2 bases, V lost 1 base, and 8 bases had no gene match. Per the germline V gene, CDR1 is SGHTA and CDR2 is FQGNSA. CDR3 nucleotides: TGTGCCAGCAGCTTAGTAGCCGGTAGCGGGGGGGTCACAGATACGCAGTATTTT. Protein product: CASSLVAGSGGVTDTQYF. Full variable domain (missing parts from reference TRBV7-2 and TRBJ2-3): GAGVSQSPSNKVTEKGKDVELRCDPISGHTALYWYRQSLGQGLEFLIYFQGNSAPDKSGLPSDRFSAERTGGSVSTLTIQRTQQEDSAVYLCASSLVAGSGGVTDTQYFGPGTRLTVL.